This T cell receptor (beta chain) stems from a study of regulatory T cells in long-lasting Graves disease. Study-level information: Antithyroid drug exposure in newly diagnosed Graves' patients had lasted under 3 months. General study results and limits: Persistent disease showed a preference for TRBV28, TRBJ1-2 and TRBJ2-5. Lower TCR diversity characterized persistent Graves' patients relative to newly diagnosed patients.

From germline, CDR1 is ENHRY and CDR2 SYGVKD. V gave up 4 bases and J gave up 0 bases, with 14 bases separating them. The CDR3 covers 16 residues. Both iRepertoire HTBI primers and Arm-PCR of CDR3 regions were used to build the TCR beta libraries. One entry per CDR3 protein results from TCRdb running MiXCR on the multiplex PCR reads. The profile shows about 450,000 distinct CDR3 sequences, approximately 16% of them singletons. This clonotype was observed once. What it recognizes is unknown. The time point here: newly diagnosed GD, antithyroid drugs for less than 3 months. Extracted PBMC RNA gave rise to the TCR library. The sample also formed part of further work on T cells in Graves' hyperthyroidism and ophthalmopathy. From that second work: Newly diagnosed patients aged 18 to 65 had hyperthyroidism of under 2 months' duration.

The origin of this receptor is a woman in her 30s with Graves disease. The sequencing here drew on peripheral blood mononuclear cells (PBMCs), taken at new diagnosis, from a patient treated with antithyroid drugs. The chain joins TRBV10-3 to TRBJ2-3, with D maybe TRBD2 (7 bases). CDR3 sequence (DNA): TGTGCCATCAGTGGTGGGGGGGCCCGCAGCACAGATACGCAGTATTTT. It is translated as CAISGGGARSTDTQYF.